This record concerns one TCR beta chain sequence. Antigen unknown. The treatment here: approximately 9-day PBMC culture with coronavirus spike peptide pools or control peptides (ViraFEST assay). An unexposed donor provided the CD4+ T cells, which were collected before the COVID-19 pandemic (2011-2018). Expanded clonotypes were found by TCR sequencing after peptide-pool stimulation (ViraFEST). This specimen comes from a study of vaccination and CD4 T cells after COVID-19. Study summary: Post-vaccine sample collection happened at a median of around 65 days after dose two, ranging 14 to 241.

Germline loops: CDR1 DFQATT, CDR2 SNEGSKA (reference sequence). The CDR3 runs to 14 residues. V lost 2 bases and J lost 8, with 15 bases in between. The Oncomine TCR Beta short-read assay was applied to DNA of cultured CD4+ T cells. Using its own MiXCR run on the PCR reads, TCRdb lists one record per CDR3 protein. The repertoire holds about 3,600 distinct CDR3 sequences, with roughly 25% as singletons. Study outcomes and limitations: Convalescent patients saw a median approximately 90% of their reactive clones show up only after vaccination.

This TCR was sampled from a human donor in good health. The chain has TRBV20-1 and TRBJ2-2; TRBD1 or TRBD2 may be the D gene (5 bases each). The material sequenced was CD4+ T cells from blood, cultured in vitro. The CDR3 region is CSARLRTGAGELFF. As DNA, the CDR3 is TGCAGTGCTAGACTCCGAACCGGGGCGGGGGAGCTGTTTTTT.